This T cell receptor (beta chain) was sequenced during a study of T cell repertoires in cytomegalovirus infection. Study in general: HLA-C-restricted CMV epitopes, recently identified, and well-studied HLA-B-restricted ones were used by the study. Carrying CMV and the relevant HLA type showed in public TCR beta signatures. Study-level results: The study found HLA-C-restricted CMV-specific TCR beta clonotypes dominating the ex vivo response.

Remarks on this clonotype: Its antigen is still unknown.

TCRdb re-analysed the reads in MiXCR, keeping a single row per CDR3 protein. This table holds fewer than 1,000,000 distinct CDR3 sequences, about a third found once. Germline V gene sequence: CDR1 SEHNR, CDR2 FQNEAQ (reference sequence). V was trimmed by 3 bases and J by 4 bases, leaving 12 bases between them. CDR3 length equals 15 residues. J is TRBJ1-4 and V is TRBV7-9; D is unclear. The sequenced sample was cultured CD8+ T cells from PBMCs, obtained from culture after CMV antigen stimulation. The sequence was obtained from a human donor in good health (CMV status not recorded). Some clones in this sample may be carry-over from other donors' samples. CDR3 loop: CASSFPTEGNEKLFF. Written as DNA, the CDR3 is TGTGCCAGCAGCTTTCCGACGGAGGGTAATGAAAAACTGTTTTTT.